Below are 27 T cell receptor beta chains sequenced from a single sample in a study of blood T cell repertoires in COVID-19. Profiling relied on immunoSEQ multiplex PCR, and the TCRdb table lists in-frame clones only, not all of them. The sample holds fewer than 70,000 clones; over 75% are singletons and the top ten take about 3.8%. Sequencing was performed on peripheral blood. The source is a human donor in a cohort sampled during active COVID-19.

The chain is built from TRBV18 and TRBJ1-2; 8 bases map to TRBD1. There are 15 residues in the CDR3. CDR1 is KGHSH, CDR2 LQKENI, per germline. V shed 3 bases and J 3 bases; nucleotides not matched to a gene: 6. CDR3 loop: CASSPQGAVDYGYTF. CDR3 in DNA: TGTGCCAGCTCACCGCAGGGGGCAGTAGACTATGGCTACACCTTC.

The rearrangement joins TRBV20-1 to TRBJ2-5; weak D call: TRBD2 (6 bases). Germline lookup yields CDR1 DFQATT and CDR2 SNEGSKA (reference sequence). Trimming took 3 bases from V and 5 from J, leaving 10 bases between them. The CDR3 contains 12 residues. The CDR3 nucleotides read TGCAGTGCTAGTTGGGGGGAGGAGACCCAGTACTTC. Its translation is CSASWGEETQYF.

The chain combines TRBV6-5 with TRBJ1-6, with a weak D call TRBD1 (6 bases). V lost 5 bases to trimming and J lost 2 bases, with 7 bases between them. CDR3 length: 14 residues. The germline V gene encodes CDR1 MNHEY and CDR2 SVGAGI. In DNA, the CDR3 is TGTGCCAGCAGTACAGGGCCCTATAATTCACCCCTCCACTTT. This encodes CASSTGPYNSPLHF.

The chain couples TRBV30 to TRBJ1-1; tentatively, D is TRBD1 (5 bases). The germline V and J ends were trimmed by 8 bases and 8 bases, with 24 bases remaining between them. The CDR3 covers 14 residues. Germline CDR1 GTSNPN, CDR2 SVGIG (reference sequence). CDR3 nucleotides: TGTGCCGGCGTTCCCAGGGATGTTTTGAGAGAAGCTTTCTTT. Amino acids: CAGVPRDVLREAFF. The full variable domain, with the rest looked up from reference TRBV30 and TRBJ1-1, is SQTIHQWPATLVQPVGSPLSLECTVEGTSNPNLYWYRQAAGRGLQLLFYSVGIGQISSEVPQNLSASRPQDRQFILSSKKLLLSDSGFYLCAGVPRDVLREAFFGQGTRLTVV.

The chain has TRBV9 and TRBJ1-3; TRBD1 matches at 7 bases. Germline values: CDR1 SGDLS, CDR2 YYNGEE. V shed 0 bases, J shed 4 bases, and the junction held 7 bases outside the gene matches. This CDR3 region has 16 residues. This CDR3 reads CASSVDTGALGNTIYF. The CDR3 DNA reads TGTGCCAGCAGCGTAGACACAGGGGCCTTGGGAAACACCATATATTTT.

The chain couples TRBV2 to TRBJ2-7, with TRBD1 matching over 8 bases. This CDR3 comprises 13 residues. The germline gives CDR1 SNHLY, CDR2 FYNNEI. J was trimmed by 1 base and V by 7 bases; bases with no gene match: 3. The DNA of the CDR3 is TGTGCCAGCAAGGACAGGGAGTCCTACGAGCAGTACTTC. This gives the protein CASKDRESYEQYF.

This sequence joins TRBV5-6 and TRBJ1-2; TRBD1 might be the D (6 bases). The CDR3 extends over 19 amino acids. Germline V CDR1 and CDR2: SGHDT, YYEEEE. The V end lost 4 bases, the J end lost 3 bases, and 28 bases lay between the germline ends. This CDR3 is CASSPLPLTGLVFDYGYTF. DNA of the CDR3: TGTGCCAGCAGCCCCCTCCCCCTTACAGGGTTAGTGTTCGACTATGGCTACACCTTC.

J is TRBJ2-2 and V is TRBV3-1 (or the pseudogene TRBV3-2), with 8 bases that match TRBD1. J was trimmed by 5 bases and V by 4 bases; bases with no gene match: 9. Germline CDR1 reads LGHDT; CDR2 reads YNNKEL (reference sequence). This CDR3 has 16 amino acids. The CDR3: CASSPWTGSRTGELFF. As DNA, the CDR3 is TGTGCCAGCAGCCCCTGGACAGGGAGTCGAACCGGGGAGCTGTTTTTT.

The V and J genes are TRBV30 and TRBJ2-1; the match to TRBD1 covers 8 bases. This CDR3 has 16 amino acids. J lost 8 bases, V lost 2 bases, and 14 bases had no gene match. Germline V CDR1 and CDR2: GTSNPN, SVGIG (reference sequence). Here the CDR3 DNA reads TGTGCCTGGAGTAACGGACAGGGATGGAAGAAGGATGAGCAGTTCTTC. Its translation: CAWSNGQGWKKDEQFF.

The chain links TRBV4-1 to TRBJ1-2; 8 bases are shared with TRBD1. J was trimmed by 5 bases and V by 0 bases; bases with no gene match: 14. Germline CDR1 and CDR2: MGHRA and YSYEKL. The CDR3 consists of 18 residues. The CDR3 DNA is TGCGCCAGCAGCCAAGATCTCGGACAGGGAGAAATTCGGTATGGCTACACCTTC. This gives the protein CASSQDLGQGEIRYGYTF.

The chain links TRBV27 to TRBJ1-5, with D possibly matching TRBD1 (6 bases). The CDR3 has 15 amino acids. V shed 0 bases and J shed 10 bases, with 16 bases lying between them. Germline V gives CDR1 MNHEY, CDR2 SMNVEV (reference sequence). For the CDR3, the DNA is TGTGCCAGCAGTTTATCGTCGCCCCCACAGGGACCCCAGCATTTT. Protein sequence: CASSLSSPPQGPQHF.

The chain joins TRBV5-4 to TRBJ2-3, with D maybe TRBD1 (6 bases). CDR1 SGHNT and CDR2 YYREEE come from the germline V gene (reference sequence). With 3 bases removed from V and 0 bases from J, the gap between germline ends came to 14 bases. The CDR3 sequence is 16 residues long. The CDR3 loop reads CASSWGHRKSTDTQYF. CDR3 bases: TGTGCCAGCAGCTGGGGACATAGGAAAAGCACAGATACGCAGTATTTT.

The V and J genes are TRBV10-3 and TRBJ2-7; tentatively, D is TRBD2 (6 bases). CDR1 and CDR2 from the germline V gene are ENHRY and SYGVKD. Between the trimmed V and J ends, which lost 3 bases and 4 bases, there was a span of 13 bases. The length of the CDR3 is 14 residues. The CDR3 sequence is CAISDQGLPYEQYF. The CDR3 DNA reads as TGTGCCATCAGTGATCAAGGACTACCATACGAGCAGTACTTC.

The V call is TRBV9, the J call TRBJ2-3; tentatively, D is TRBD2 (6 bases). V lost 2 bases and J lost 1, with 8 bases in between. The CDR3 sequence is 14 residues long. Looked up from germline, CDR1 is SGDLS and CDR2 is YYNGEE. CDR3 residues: CASSVIAGTDTQYF. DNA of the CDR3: TGTGCCAGCAGCGTGATAGCGGGCACAGATACGCAGTATTTT.

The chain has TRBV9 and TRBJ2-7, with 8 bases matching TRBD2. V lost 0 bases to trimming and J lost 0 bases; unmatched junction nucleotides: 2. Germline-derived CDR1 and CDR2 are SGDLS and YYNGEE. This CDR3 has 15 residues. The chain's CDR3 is CASSVGLALSYEQYF. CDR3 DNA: TGTGCCAGCAGCGTAGGACTAGCGCTCTCCTACGAGCAGTACTTC.

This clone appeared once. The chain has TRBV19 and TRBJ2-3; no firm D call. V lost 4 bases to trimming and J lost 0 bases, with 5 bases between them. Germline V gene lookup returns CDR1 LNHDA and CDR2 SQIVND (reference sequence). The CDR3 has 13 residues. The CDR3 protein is CASSTQSTDTQYF. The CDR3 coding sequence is TGTGCCAGTAGTACACAGAGCACAGATACGCAGTATTTT.

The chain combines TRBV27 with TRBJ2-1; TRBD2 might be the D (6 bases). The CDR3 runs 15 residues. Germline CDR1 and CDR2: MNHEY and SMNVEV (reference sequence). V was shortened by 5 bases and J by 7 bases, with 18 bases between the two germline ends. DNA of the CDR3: TGTGCCAGCAGTGCCGTTACCGGGACTCCGAATGAGCAGTTCTTC. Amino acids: CASSAVTGTPNEQFF.

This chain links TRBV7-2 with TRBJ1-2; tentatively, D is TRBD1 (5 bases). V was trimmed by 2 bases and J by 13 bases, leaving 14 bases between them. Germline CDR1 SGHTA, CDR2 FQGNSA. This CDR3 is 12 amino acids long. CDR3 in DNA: TGTGCCAGCAGCTTAACGGGGCGGGAGGGCACCTTC. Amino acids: CASSLTGREGTF. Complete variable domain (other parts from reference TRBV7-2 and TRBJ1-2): GAGVSQSPSNKVTEKGKDVELRCDPISGHTALYWYRQSLGQGLEFLIYFQGNSAPDKSGLPSDRFSAERTGGSVSTLTIQRTQQEDSAVYLCASSLTGREGTFGSGTRLTVV.

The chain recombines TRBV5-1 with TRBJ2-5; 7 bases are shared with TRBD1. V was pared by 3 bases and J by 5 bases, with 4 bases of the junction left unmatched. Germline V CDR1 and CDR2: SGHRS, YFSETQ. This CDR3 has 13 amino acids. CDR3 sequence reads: CASSSTGKETQYF. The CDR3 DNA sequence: TGCGCCAGCAGCTCGACAGGGAAGGAGACCCAGTACTTC.

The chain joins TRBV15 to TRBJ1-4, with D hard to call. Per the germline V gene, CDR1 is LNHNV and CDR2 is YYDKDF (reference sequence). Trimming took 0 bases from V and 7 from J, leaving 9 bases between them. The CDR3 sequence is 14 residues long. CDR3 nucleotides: TGTGCCACCAGCAGAGATAGCGGCGGTGAAAAACTGTTTTTT. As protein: CATSRDSGGEKLFF. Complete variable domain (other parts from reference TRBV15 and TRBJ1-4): DAMVIQNPRYQVTQFGKPVTLSCSQTLNHNVMYWYQQKSSQAPKLLFHYYDKDFNNEADTPDNFQSRRPNTSFCFLDIRSPGLGDTAMYLCATSRDSGGEKLFFGSGTQLSVL.

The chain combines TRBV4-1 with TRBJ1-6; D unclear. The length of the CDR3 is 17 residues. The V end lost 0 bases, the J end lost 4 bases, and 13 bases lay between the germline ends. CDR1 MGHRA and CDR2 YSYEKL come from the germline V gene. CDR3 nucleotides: TGCGCCAGCAGCCAAGAACCCGGACTGGGGTATAATTCACCCCTCCACTTT. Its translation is CASSQEPGLGYNSPLHF.

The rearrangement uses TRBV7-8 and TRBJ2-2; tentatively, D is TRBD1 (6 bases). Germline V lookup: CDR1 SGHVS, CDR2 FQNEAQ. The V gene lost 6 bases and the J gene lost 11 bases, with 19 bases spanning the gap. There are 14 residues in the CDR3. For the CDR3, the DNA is TGTGCCAGCAGTTTGAACAGGGAAGCTCTTGAGCTGTTTTTT. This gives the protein CASSLNREALELFF.

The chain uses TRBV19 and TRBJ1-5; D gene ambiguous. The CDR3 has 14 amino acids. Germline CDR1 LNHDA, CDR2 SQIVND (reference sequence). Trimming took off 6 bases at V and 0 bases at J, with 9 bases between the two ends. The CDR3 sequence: CASSKPNSNQPQHF. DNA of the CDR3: TGTGCCAGTAGCAAACCTAATAGCAATCAGCCCCAGCATTTT.

CDR3: CSVEDRTEAFF. For the CDR3, the DNA is TGCAGCGTTGAAGATCGCACTGAAGCTTTCTTT. V usage is TRBV29-1 and J usage is TRBJ1-1; D remains ambiguous. The CDR3 extends over 11 amino acids. V dropped 0 bases and J dropped 4 bases, with 3 bases sitting between them. Germline assignment: CDR1 SQVTM and CDR2 ANQGSEA.

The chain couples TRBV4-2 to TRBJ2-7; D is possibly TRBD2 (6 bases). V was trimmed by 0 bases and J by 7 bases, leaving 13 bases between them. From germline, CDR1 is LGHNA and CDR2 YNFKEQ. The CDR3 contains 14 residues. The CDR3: CASSQDPGVREQYF. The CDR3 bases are TGTGCCAGCAGCCAAGATCCGGGGGTACGGGAGCAGTACTTC.

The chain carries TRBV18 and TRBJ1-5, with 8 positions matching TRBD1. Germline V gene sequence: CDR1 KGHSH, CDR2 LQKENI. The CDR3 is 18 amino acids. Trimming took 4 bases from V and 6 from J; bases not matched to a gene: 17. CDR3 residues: CASSLLDRDQGRGQPQHF. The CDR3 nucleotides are TGTGCCAGCTCACTCTTGGACAGGGACCAAGGACGGGGTCAGCCCCAGCATTTT.

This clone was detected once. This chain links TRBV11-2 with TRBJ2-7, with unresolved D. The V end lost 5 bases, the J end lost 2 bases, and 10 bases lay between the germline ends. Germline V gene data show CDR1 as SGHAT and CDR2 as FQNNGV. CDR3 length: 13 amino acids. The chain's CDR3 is CASSPILTYEQYF. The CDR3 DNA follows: TGTGCCAGCAGCCCTATTCTTACCTACGAGCAGTACTTC.